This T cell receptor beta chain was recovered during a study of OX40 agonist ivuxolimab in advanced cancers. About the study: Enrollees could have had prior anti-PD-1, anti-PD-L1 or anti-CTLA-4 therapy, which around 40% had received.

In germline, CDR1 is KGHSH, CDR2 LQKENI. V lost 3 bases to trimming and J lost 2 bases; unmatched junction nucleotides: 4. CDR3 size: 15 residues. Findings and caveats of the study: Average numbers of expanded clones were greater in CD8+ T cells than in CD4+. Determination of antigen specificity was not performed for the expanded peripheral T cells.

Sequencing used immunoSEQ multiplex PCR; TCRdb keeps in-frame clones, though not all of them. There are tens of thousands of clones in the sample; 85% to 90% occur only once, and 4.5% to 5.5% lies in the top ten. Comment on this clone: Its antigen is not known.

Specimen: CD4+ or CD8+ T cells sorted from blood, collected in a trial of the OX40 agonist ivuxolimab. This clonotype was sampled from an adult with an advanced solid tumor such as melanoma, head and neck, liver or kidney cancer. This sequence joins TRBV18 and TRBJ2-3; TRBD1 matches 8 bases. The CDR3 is CASSPTGGFTDTQYF. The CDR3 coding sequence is TGTGCCAGCTCACCCACAGGGGGTTTCACAGATACGCAGTATTTT.